One and the same sample provided the 26 T cell receptor beta chains below, sequenced in a study of blood T cells in healthy people across ages. Alongside a J-beta primer mix, a sample-barcoded 5' primer served in a second PCR lasting roughly 6 to 11 cycles. One entry per CDR3 protein results from TCRdb running MiXCR on the 5' RACE reads. The sample consists of about 400,000 distinct CDR3 sequences, 52% of them appearing once. The sample comprised blood. The receptors shown here come from a man in his fifties or sixties in good health.

V gene TRBV6-1 combines with J gene TRBJ1-6, with 9 bases aligning to TRBD1. The CDR3 covers 17 residues. CDR1 is MNHNS and CDR2 is SASEGT in the germline V gene. V was pared by 3 bases and J by 8 bases, with 11 bases of the junction left unmatched. CDR3 bases: TGTGCCAGCAGTGACCCTCTCGGACAGGGGAGATATTCACCCCTCCACTTT. Amino acid sequence: CASSDPLGQGRYSPLHF.

This clonotype was observed many times. This chain connects TRBV7-2 to TRBJ2-7; 8 bases are shared with TRBD2. V shed 3 bases, J shed 4 bases, and the junction held 2 bases outside the gene matches. Germline CDR1 is SGHTA and CDR2 is FQGNSA. This CDR3 comprises 13 residues. The CDR3 bases are TGTGCCAGCAGCTTCACTAGCGGATACGAGCAGTACTTC. This codes for CASSFTSGYEQYF.

This chain uses TRBV15 with TRBJ1-6; D call uncertain. CDR3 length equals 15 residues. V was trimmed by 0 bases and J by 9 bases, leaving 12 bases between them. Germline-derived CDR1 and CDR2 are LNHNV and YYDKDF (reference sequence). The CDR3 bases are TGTGCCACCAGCAGAGAAAAATACGAGAGTTCACCCCTCCACTTT. Encoded protein: CATSREKYESSPLHF.

This rearrangement joins TRBV20-1 to TRBJ2-5; D is possibly TRBD1 or TRBD2 (6 bases each). The J call is doubtful: the DNA matches TRBJ2-7 better. CDR1 and CDR2 from the germline V gene are DFQATT and SNEGSKA (reference sequence). The CDR3 has 15 amino acids. The DNA of the CDR3 is TGCAGTGCTAGAGATACAGGGACTTATACCGACGAGCAGTACTTC. Protein product: CSARDTGTYTDEQYF.

The chain employs TRBV20-1 and TRBJ2-2, with 7 nucleotides matching TRBD1. CDR1 and CDR2 (germline): DFQATT, SNEGSKA (reference sequence). With 8 bases clipped from V and 6 bases from J, the junction kept 18 bases outside the gene matches. This CDR3 contains 16 residues. The CDR3 sequence is CSSDQGDGGNPGELFF. Here the CDR3 DNA reads TGCAGTTCGGATCAGGGGGATGGGGGAAACCCCGGGGAGCTGTTTTTT.

The chain joins TRBV9 to TRBJ2-5; tentatively, D is TRBD1 (6 bases). The V and J ends lost 3 bases and 1 base respectively, with 19 bases between them. CDR1 is SGDLS and CDR2 is YYNGEE in the germline V gene. The CDR3 runs to 17 residues. The CDR3 DNA is TGTGCCAGCAGCGCGTTGGGAACAGGGAGCTTCCAAGAGACCCAGTACTTC. It translates to CASSALGTGSFQETQYF.

The CDR3 DNA is TGTGCCAGCAGCCAAGATTGGACAGCAAAGAACACTGAAGCTTTCTTT. Translated, it gives CASSQDWTAKNTEAFF. This sequence joins TRBV4-2 and TRBJ1-1, with D possibly matching TRBD1 (6 bases). Per germline, CDR1 LGHNA and CDR2 YNFKEQ. With 0 bases removed from V and 1 base from J, the gap between germline ends came to 12 bases. The CDR3 is made up of 16 amino acids.

The V gene is TRBV5-1, the J gene TRBJ2-3; D is ambiguous. The germline gives CDR1 SGHRS, CDR2 YFSETQ. V lost 0 bases to trimming and J lost 4 bases, with 18 bases between them. The CDR3 contains 17 residues. The CDR3 loop is CASSLARDLELADTQYF. The CDR3 bases are TGCGCCAGCAGCTTGGCGCGAGACCTGGAATTGGCAGATACGCAGTATTTT.

This clonotype was observed a handful of times. The genes are TRBV29-1 and TRBJ1-2; no clear D. V lost 4 bases, J lost 0 bases, and 9 bases lay in between. The CDR3 has 13 amino acids. Germline-derived CDR1 and CDR2 are SQVTM and ANQGSEA. The CDR3 coding sequence is TGCAGCGTTGTATGGGTAGCTAACTATGGCTACACCTTC. Amino acid sequence: CSVVWVANYGYTF.

This clonotype has a count of ten or more. The chain's CDR3 is CSVDLIRGETQYF. The CDR3 coding sequence is TGCAGCGTTGACCTTATACGGGGAGAGACCCAGTACTTC. This sequence joins TRBV29-1 and TRBJ2-5; perhaps TRBD2 as D (5 bases). The CDR3 is 13 residues long. V was shortened by 3 bases and J by 4 bases, with 12 bases between the two germline ends. Per the germline V gene, CDR1 is SQVTM and CDR2 is ANQGSEA.

V is TRBV10-1 and J is TRBJ1-3; possibly TRBD1 for D (5 bases). Deletions cut 9 bases from V and 0 bases from J, with 15 bases between. This CDR3 is 15 amino acids long. Germline V gene lookup returns CDR1 WNHNN and CDR2 SYGVQD (reference sequence). The CDR3: CARGRRGSSGNTIYF. For the CDR3, the DNA is TGCGCCAGAGGACGACGGGGGAGCTCTGGAAACACCATATATTTT.

This clonotype was detected a few times. The rearrangement uses TRBV27 and TRBJ2-1; 7 nucleotides align to TRBD2. The CDR3 runs to 18 residues. Germline CDR1 and CDR2: MNHEY and SMNVEV (reference sequence). With V trimmed by 2 bases and J by 5 bases, 15 bases remained unmatched. The CDR3 loop is CASSLRSPSSGGNNEQFF. CDR3 nucleotide sequence: TGTGCCAGCAGTTTACGATCGCCCTCTAGCGGAGGGAACAATGAGCAGTTCTTC.

The chain combines TRBV7-2 with TRBJ2-3; 10 nucleotides agree with TRBD2. The CDR3 is made up of 15 amino acids. Germline V gives CDR1 SGHTA, CDR2 FQGNSA. Unmatched junction bases numbered 6, after V lost 5 bases and J lost 4 bases. The CDR3 DNA is TGTGCCAGCAGCCTTCGTCTAGCGGGGGCAGATACGCAGTATTTT. Translation gives CASSLRLAGADTQYF. Together with reference TRBV7-2 and TRBJ2-3, the CDR3 gives the full variable domain: GAGVSQSPSNKVTEKGKDVELRCDPISGHTALYWYRQSLGQGLEFLIYFQGNSAPDKSGLPSDRFSAERTGGSVSTLTIQRTQQEDSAVYLCASSLRLAGADTQYFGPGTRLTVL.

In DNA form, the CDR3 reads TGTGCCAGCAGCCCCCCGGCCGGAGATACGCAGTATTTT. Amino acids: CASSPPAGDTQYF. The J gene is TRBJ2-3, the V gene TRBV7-2; D unresolved. There are 13 residues in the CDR3. Trimming left V 5 bases short and J 5 bases short, with 11 bases between. The germline CDR1 and CDR2 sequences are SGHTA and FQGNSA. Complete variable domain (other parts from reference TRBV7-2 and TRBJ2-3): GAGVSQSPSNKVTEKGKDVELRCDPISGHTALYWYRQSLGQGLEFLIYFQGNSAPDKSGLPSDRFSAERTGGSVSTLTIQRTQQEDSAVYLCASSPPAGDTQYFGPGTRLTVL.

This clonotype was found many times. V and J are TRBV3-1 and TRBJ2-7; 8 positions match TRBD2. The CDR3 has 15 amino acids. Trimming cost V 0 bases and J 4 bases; bases outside gene matches: 5. CDR1 is LGHDT, CDR2 YNNKEL, per germline (reference sequence). This chain's CDR3 is CASSQEGASGYEQYF. CDR3 bases: TGTGCCAGCAGCCAAGAAGGGGCTAGCGGGTACGAGCAGTACTTC.

Worth noting for this clonotype: Germline and junction disagree at one end, which may indicate a read error. The V and J genes are TRBV7-2 and TRBJ1-2; 11 positions agree with TRBD1. The CDR3 spans 15 residues. Germline V CDR1 and CDR2: SGHTA, FQGNSA. The CDR3 is CANSPRTGGIYGYTF. Here the CDR3 DNA reads TGTGCCAACAGCCCCCGGACAGGGGGCATCTATGGCTACACCTTC.

V usage is TRBV20-1 and J usage is TRBJ2-1; 8 bases map to TRBD2. Germline values: CDR1 DFQATT, CDR2 SNEGSKA (reference sequence). V lost 3 bases to trimming and J lost 9 bases; unmatched junction nucleotides: 1. This CDR3 is 11 amino acids long. CDR3 in DNA: TGCAGTGCTAGTCGGGGGGGTGAGCAGTTCTTC. It translates to CSASRGGEQFF.

The chain joins TRBV24-1 to TRBJ2-1, with 9 bases fitting TRBD2. The germline V gene has CDR1 KGHDR and CDR2 SFDVKD. The CDR3 contains 15 residues. J gave up 6 bases and V 4 bases, and 6 bases lay outside the gene matches. The CDR3 DNA reads as TGTGCCACCAGTGACCCGACTAGCGGAACCAATGAGCAGTTCTTC. Its translation: CATSDPTSGTNEQFF.

CDR3 protein: CASSLEFADEQYF. DNA for the CDR3: TGTGCCAGCTCCTTGGAGTTCGCGGACGAGCAGTACTTC. The gene calls are TRBV2 and TRBJ2-7; D gene ambiguous. This CDR3 has 13 residues. Trimming cost V 8 bases and J 5 bases, with 16 bases left between them. Germline V gene data show CDR1 as SNHLY and CDR2 as FYNNEI.

A few counts support this clonotype. This chain links TRBV28 with TRBJ2-7; D not resolved. The CDR3 covers 13 residues. The germline CDR1 and CDR2 sequences are MDHEN and SYDVKM. V was shortened by 2 bases and J by 2 bases, with 7 bases between the two germline ends. CDR3 amino acids: CASSLNPTYEQYF. DNA of the CDR3: TGTGCCAGCAGTTTAAACCCCACCTACGAGCAGTACTTC.

This clonotype was found a few times. The genes are TRBV11-2 and TRBJ2-1, with D possibly being TRBD2 (6 bases). This CDR3 has 16 residues. The germline V gene encodes CDR1 SGHAT and CDR2 FQNNGV. V was pared by 3 bases and J by 4 bases, with 16 bases between. The CDR3 DNA reads TGTGCCAGCAGCTTCAGTCTTGGTAGCGGATACAATGAGCAGTTCTTC. Protein sequence: CASSFSLGSGYNEQFF.

The rearrangement links TRBV5-1 to TRBJ2-1; TRBD1 is a possible D gene (6 bases). Trimming took 7 bases from V and 8 from J, leaving 19 bases between them. The CDR3 has 14 amino acids. Germline V CDR1 and CDR2: SGHRS, YFSETQ. CDR3 loop: CASGSQGMMDEQFF. The CDR3 DNA sequence: TGCGCCAGCGGTTCACAGGGAATGATGGATGAGCAGTTCTTC.

The rearrangement joins TRBV15 to TRBJ2-1, with TRBD2 as a possible D gene (6 bases). This CDR3 spans 14 amino acids. The ends were cut back, 0 bases at V and 4 bases at J, with 7 bases in the middle. CDR1 is LNHNV, CDR2 YYDKDF, per germline (reference sequence). The CDR3 loop is CATSRDRGYNEQFF. CDR3 coding DNA: TGTGCCACCAGCAGAGATCGGGGGTACAATGAGCAGTTCTTC. Full variable domain (outside the CDR3, taken from reference TRBV15 and TRBJ2-1): DAMVIQNPRYQVTQFGKPVTLSCSQTLNHNVMYWYQQKSSQAPKLLFHYYDKDFNNEADTPDNFQSRRPNTSFCFLDIRSPGLGDTAMYLCATSRDRGYNEQFFGPGTRLTVL.

The rearrangement joins TRBV7-8 to TRBJ2-3, with 7 bases fitting TRBD2. Germline trimming cut 0 bases from V and 3 bases from J; bases unmatched to any gene: 15. There are 19 residues in the CDR3. Germline loops: CDR1 SGHVS, CDR2 FQNEAQ. The CDR3: CASSLAGGPETRPTDTQYF. In nucleotides, the CDR3 is TGTGCCAGCAGCTTAGCGGGAGGGCCGGAGACTAGACCGACAGATACGCAGTATTTT. Variable domain in full (rest from reference TRBV7-8 and TRBJ2-3): GAGVSQSPRYKVAKRGQDVALRCDPISGHVSLFWYQQALGQGPEFLTYFQNEAQLDKSGLPSDRFFAERPEGSVSTLKIQRTQQEDSAVYLCASSLAGGPETRPTDTQYFGPGTRLTVL.

The chain uses TRBV11-3 and TRBJ2-3, with D possibly called TRBD1 or TRBD2 (5 bases each). V was shortened by 3 bases and J by 6 bases, with 10 bases between the two germline ends. The germline V gene encodes CDR1 SGHNT and CDR2 YENEEA. The CDR3 runs to 13 residues. CDR3 nucleotide sequence: TGTGCCAGCAGCTTGGGACCGGGGGATACGCAGTATTTT. It codes for CASSLGPGDTQYF.

This clonotype has more than one count but fewer than ten. The chain carries TRBV29-1 and TRBJ1-4, with 10 bases matching TRBD1. Germline V gene sequence: CDR1 SQVTM, CDR2 ANQGSEA. V lost 7 bases and J lost 8; bases outside the gene matches: 7. This CDR3 has 13 residues. As DNA, the CDR3 is TGCAGCGCCTTGACAGGGGGCAGGGAAAAACTGTTTTTT. Translating it yields CSALTGGREKLFF. Using reference TRBV29-1 and TRBJ1-4 for the parts outside the CDR3, the full variable domain is SAVISQKPSRDICQRGTSLTIQCQVDSQVTMMFWYRQQPGQSLTLIATANQGSEATYESGFVIDKFPISRPNLTFSTLTVSNMSPEDSSIYLCSALTGGREKLFFGSGTQLSVL.